This is a list of T cell receptor beta chains from one sample in a study of blood T cell repertoires in COVID-19. Measured with immunoSEQ multiplex PCR; TCRdb has only the in-frame clones, and not every one. The repertoire holds some 210,000 clones, with approximately 85% as singletons. The sequencing input was peripheral blood. These receptor sequences come from a woman aged 65 to 85 with active or convalescent COVID-19. CDR3s include the opening cysteine and the closing phenylalanine or tryptophan. D genes are given only for firm matches. The size entry is marked missing in some rows and otherwise reads once, few, many or a size class.

CASSLFQTYEQYF	TGCGCCAGCAGCTTGTTCCAGACCTACGAGCAGTACTTC	NA	TRBV5-1	TRBJ2-7	NA
CASSLIGPQAFADTQYF	TGTGCCAGCAGCTTAATTGGGCCCCAAGCCTTTGCAGATACGCAGTATTTT	NA	TRBV7-3	TRBJ2-3	NA
CASSPSPAGGSGELFF	TGTGCCAGCAGCCCTTCCCCAGCGGGAGGGTCCGGGGAGCTGTTTTTT	TRBD2	TRBV5-4	TRBJ2-2	NA
CASSSSGNPDEQYF	TGTGCCAGCAGCTCTAGCGGGAATCCCGACGAGCAGTACTTC	TRBD2	TRBV3-1/TRBV3-2	TRBJ2-7	few
CASSPRRAYEQYF	TGTGCCAGCAGCCCCCGGAGGGCCTACGAGCAGTACTTC	NA	TRBV11-2	TRBJ2-7	NA
CASSLVAGSEQYF	TGTGCCAGCAGCTTAGTTGCGGGAAGCGAGCAGTACTTC	NA	TRBV7-9	TRBJ2-7	NA
CASSVDSYSRETQYF	TGCGCCAGCAGCGTTGACAGCTATTCCAGGGAGACCCAGTACTTC	NA	TRBV5-1	TRBJ2-5	NA
CAWSHPGRDEKLFF	TGTGCCTGGAGCCACCCCGGCAGGGATGAAAAACTGTTTTTT	NA	TRBV30	TRBJ1-4	few
CASSLVGGLRRDEQFF	TGTGCCAGCAGCTTAGTAGGGGGCCTCAGAAGGGATGAGCAGTTCTTC	TRBD1	TRBV7-8	TRBJ2-1	few
CASSLIAGTTNEKLFF	TGTGCCAGCAGTTTAATCGCGGGAACAACTAATGAAAAACTGTTTTTT	NA	TRBV28	TRBJ1-4	once
CASSPQPGQGVNEQFF	TGTGCCAGCTCACCCCAACCGGGACAGGGGGTTAATGAGCAGTTCTTC	TRBD1	TRBV18	TRBJ2-1	NA
CASSEKGQAAPYEQYF	TGTGCCAGCAGCGAAAAGGGACAGGCGGCCCCCTACGAGCAGTACTTC	TRBD1	TRBV7-3	TRBJ2-7	NA
CASSGRTRSSYNEQFF	TGTGCCAGCAGTGGGAGAACAAGGAGCTCCTACAATGAGCAGTTCTTC	NA	TRBV9	TRBJ2-1	NA
CASSRGTGATEAFF	TGTGCCAGCAGTAGAGGGACAGGTGCCACTGAAGCTTTCTTT	TRBD1	TRBV6-5	TRBJ1-1	NA
CASSLRLTQETQYF	TGTGCCAGCAGCCTCCGACTAACCCAAGAGACCCAGTACTTC	NA	TRBV11-2	TRBJ2-5	NA
CASSQGGASWRDRLTDTQYF	TGTGCCAGCAGCCAAGGGGGTGCCTCCTGGCGGGACAGATTGACAGATACGCAGTATTTT	NA	TRBV14	TRBJ2-3	few